Sequencing of this T cell receptor beta chain was carried out in a study of identical twins. TCRdb fed the 5' RACE reads into MiXCR, producing one record per CDR3 protein. The table shows some 320,000 distinct CDR3 sequences, with about 12% occurring only once. Looked up from germline, CDR1 is MDHEN and CDR2 is SYDVKM. The CDR3 has 15 amino acids. Concerning this clonotype: As yet, its antigen is unknown. At one end the junction does not follow the germline gene, possibly because of a read error.

Study findings and constraints: Within monozygotic twins, out-of-frame TCR alpha sharing was underestimated by the models. Beta out-of-frame sequences displayed a weaker excess of sharing between twins. While abundant cord blood beta clonotypes carried fewer insertions, memory repertoires showed no such pattern.

This sample was also put to use in a study of yellow fever vaccine responses in identical twins.

The sequencing sample was made of CD8+ T cells sorted from blood. The sequence was obtained from a woman in her late teens or twenties in good health. The genes are TRBV28 and TRBJ1-5, with D uncertain. The CDR3 region is CASSLQAASNQPRHF. As DNA, the CDR3 is TGTGCCAGCAGTTTACAGGCAGCTAGCAATCAGCCCCGGCATTTT.